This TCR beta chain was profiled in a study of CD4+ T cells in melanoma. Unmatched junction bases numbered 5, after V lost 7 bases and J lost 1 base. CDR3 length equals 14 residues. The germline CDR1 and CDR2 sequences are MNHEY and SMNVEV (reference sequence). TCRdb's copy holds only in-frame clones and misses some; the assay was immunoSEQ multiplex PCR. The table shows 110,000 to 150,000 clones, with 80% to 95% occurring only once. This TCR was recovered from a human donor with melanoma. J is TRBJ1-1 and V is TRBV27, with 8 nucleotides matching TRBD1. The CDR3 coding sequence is TGTGCCAGCAAAAGGACAGGGAAGAACACTGAAGCTTTCTTT. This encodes CASKRTGKNTEAFF.